This T cell receptor (beta chain) was observed in a study of T cells in Graves' hyperthyroidism and ophthalmopathy. Germline CDR1 is SGHNT and CDR2 is YYREEE (reference sequence). V trimming: 0 bases; J trimming: 2 bases; junction bases outside the gene matches: 2. CDR3 length: 15 amino acids. Patients were excluded for uncontrolled infection, other autoimmune disease, pregnancy or lactation. Diagnoses used clinical symptoms, serum thyroxine and TRAb, thyroid ultrasound and orbital computed tomography. Whole-study results and caveats: Most thyroid clonotypes expanded above 0.001 appeared in blood too. Researchers report that a 13 V-J model separated ophthalmopathy from stable hyperthyroidism.

The TCR beta CDR3 regions underwent amplification using RNA transcripts as the source. HTBI primers were the set used in a first-round RT-PCR of the TCR CDR3. TCRdb analysed the multiplex PCR reads with MiXCR anew, one entry per CDR3 protein. Among over 700,000 distinct CDR3 sequences listed, under 45% were seen once. A word on this clonotype: Its matching antigen is unknown.

Sequencing was carried out using blood. V usage is TRBV5-4 and J usage is TRBJ2-5; 9 bases agree with TRBD1. The sequence derives from a middle-aged woman with Graves' hyperthyroidism. CDR3: CASSLVGTGQETQYF. The CDR3, as DNA: TGTGCCAGCAGCTTGGTGGGGACAGGGCAAGAGACCCAGTACTTC.